Shown below are 7 T cell receptor beta chains from a single sample sequenced in a study of blood T cell repertoires in COVID-19. Assay: immunoSEQ multiplex PCR; the TCRdb copy retains only in-frame clones and omits some. This sample has roughly 130,000 clones, with around 80% found just once. The sample comprised peripheral blood. The receptor source for this set is a man in his 60s with active or convalescent COVID-19.

This clone was seen a few times. The J gene is TRBJ2-7, the V gene TRBV4-1; D uncertain. The CDR3 loop spans 14 amino acids. V lost 1 base and J 9 bases, leaving 16 bases between the germline ends. Germline V gene lookup returns CDR1 MGHRA and CDR2 YSYEKL. The CDR3 reads CASSQGDSVLTQYF. The CDR3 bases are TGCGCCAGCAGCCAAGGAGACTCCGTTCTGACGCAGTACTTC.

The V gene is TRBV3-1 (or the pseudogene TRBV3-2), the J gene TRBJ2-7; D possibly corresponds to TRBD2 (5 bases). CDR1 and CDR2 (germline): LGHDT, YNNKEL (reference sequence). Trimming took 1 base from V and 7 from J, leaving 14 bases between them. The CDR3 is 14 amino acids. DNA for the CDR3: TGTGCCAGCAGCCAAGGTATTACTAGGTGGGAGCAGTACTTC. Amino acids: CASSQGITRWEQYF.

This sequence joins TRBV7-9 and TRBJ2-1, with D possibly TRBD2 on 6 matching bases. The CDR3 totals 15 residues. Trimming took off 0 bases at V and 5 bases at J, with 11 bases between the two ends. Germline V CDR1 and CDR2: SEHNR, FQNEAQ (reference sequence). CDR3 sequence reads: CASSLAGGPHNEQFF. CDR3 sequence (DNA): TGTGCCAGCAGCTTAGCGGGAGGCCCCCACAATGAGCAGTTCTTC.

The chain is built from TRBV7-3 and TRBJ1-2; TRBD1 is a possible D gene (6 bases). Per germline, CDR1 SGHTA and CDR2 FQGTGA. This CDR3 is built from 14 residues. Trimming took 2 bases from V and 7 from J, leaving 14 bases between them. The CDR3 here is CASSLLPGVGGYTF. As DNA, the CDR3 is TGTGCCAGCAGCTTACTTCCAGGGGTAGGTGGCTACACCTTC.

The V and J genes are TRBV9 and TRBJ1-1; TRBD1 is a possible D gene (5 bases). V was shortened by 0 bases and J by 4 bases, with 13 bases between the two germline ends. The CDR3 has 15 amino acids. From germline, CDR1 is SGDLS and CDR2 YYNGEE. CDR3 nucleotides: TGTGCCAGCAGCGTAGTGGGGGGGTTCGGCACTGAAGCTTTCTTT. It encodes CASSVVGGFGTEAFF.

The V call is TRBV9, the J call TRBJ2-5; 8 positions match TRBD1. Unmatched junction bases numbered 3, after V lost 0 bases and J lost 5 bases. CDR1 SGDLS and CDR2 YYNGEE come from the germline V gene. This CDR3 is 14 amino acids long. CDR3 bases: TGTGCCAGCAGCGTAGGGACAGGGTTGGAGACCCAGTACTTC. Protein: CASSVGTGLETQYF.

This clone was detected once. This chain joins TRBV9 and TRBJ2-1, with 11 bases matching TRBD2. CDR1 is SGDLS, CDR2 YYNGEE, per germline. The V gene end was trimmed by 3 bases and the J gene end by 6 bases; junction bases not matched to a gene: 5. The CDR3 runs to 15 residues. The CDR3: CASSAPGLAVNEQFF. The CDR3, as DNA: TGTGCCAGCAGCGCTCCGGGACTAGCGGTCAATGAGCAGTTCTTC.